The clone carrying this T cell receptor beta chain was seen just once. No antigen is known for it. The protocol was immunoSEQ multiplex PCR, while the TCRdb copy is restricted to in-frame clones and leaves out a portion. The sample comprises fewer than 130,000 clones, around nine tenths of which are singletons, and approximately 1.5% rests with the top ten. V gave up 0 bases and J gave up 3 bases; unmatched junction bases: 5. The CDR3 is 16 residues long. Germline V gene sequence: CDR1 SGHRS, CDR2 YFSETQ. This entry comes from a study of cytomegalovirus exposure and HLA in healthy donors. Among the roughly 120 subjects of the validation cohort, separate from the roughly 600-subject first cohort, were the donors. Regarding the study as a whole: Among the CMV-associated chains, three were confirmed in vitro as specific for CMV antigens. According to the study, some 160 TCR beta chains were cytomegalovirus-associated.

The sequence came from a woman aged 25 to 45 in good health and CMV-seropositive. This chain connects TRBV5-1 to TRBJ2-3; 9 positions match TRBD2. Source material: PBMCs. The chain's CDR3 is CASSLELAGDTDTQYF. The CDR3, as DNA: TGCGCCAGCAGCTTGGAATTAGCGGGAGATACAGATACGCAGTATTTT.